These T cell receptor beta chains were read from a single sample in a study of a mutant IDH1 vaccine in newly diagnosed glioma. These receptors have no known antigen. Clones were read by immunoSEQ multiplex PCR, and TCRdb kept only the in-frame ones, dropping some. The sample lists tens of thousands of clones; approximately 86% were seen once. The input for sequencing was PBMCs, taken from a glioma patient whose treatment included an IDH1 peptide vaccine. All receptors derive from a woman aged 18-29 years with glioma. Some clones in this sample may be carry-over from other donors' samples. Each CDR3 is given with its conserved first and last residue. Each record gives: clone size, V gene, D gene, J gene, CDR3 length, CDR3 protein. The D gene is left open where the match is weak. Clone size is stated in some rows and not others, as once, few, many or a class when expanded.

>.|TRBV5-1|.|TRBJ2-6|15
CASSLVGAGANVLTF
>once|TRBV12-5|.|TRBJ2-5|13
CASGLVGGETQYF
>.|TRBV15|.|TRBJ1-1|13
CATSRYVDTEAFF
>.|TRBV10-3|.|TRBJ2-2|17
CAISAATQGWNTGELFF
>.|TRBV2|TRBD1|TRBJ1-5|15
CASSAWTGSNQPQHF
>.|TRBV11-2|.|TRBJ2-7|12
CASGMGGYEQYF
>.|TRBV27|.|TRBJ2-7|14
CASSPLLGTYEQYF
>.|TRBV6-1|.|TRBJ2-3|12
CASRAGPDTQYF
>once|TRBV19|.|TRBJ2-7|15
CASSIAAGNSYEQYF
>.|TRBV2|.|TRBJ2-3|15
CASSEAGHFTDTQYF
>.|TRBV19|.|TRBJ1-2|16
CATKIDRDAKNYGYTF
>once|TRBV20-1|.|TRBJ2-3|11
CSARSGDTQYF
>.|TRBV5-4|TRBD1|TRBJ2-2|17
CASSPRQGPTNTGELFF
>.|TRBV5-5|TRBD1|TRBJ1-1|18
CASSSISTGTGDFTEAFF
>.|TRBV9|.|TRBJ2-7|15
CASSPYGRGMDEQYF
>.|TRBV7-6|TRBD2|TRBJ2-3|15
CASSLAGGGADTQYF
>.|TRBV7-9|TRBD1|TRBJ2-7|14
CASSLSGTGLEQYF
>.|TRBV4-2|.|TRBJ2-7|18
CASSQELEGVGPPYEQYF